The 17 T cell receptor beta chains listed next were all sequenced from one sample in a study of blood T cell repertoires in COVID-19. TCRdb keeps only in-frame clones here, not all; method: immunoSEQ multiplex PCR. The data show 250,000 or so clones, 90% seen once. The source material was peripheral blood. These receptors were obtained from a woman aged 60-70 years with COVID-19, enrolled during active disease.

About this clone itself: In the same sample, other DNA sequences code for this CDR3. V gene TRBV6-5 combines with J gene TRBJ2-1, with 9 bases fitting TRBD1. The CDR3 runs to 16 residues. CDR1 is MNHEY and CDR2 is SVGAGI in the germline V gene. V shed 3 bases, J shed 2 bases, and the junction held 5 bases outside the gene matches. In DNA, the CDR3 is TGTGCCAGCAGTTATTCCAACAGGGGGCCCTACAATGAGCAGTTCTTC. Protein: CASSYSNRGPYNEQFF.

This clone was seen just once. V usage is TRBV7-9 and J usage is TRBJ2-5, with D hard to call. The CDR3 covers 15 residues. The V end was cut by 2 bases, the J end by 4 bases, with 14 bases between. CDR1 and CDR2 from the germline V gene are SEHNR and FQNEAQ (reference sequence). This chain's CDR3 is CASSLRSAGLETQYF. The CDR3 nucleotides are TGTGCCAGCAGCTTAAGGAGTGCCGGTCTAGAGACCCAGTACTTC.

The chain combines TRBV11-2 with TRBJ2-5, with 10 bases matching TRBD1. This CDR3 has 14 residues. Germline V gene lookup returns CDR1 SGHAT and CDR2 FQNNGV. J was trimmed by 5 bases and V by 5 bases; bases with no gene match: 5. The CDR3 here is CASSRDRGWETQYF. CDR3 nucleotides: TGTGCCAGCAGCCGGGACAGGGGATGGGAGACCCAGTACTTC. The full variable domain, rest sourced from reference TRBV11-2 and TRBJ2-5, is EAGVAQSPRYKIIEKRQSVAFWCNPISGHATLYWYQQILGQGPKLLIQFQNNGVVDDSQLPKDRFSAERLKGVDSTLKIQPAKLEDSAVYLCASSRDRGWETQYFGPGTRLLVL.

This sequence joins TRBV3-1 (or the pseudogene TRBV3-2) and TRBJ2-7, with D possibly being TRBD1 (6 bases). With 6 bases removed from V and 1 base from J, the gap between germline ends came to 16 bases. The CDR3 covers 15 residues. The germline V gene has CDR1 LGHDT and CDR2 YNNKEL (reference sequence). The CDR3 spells CASSLGQLASYEQYF. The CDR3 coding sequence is TGTGCCAGCAGTCTAGGACAGCTTGCATCCTACGAGCAGTACTTC.

CDR3 bases: TGTGCCAGCAGCAACCGGGGGGGAGACACTGAAGCTTTCTTT. Amino acids: CASSNRGGDTEAFF. The gene calls are TRBV3-1 (or the pseudogene TRBV3-2) and TRBJ1-1, with D possibly being TRBD1 (5 bases). V gave up 5 bases and J gave up 3 bases, with 13 bases separating them. The germline CDR1 and CDR2 sequences are LGHDT and YNNKEL (reference sequence). The CDR3 runs 14 residues.

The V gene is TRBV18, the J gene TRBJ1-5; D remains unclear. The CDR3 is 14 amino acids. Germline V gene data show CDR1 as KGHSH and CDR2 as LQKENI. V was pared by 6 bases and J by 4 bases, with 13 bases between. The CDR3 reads CASSTRIANQPQHF. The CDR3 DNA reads TGTGCCAGCTCGACTAGAATAGCAAATCAGCCCCAGCATTTT.

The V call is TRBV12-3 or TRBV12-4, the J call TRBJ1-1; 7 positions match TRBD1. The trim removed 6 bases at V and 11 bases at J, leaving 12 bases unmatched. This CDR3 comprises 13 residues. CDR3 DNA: TGTGCCAGCAGACCCCGACAGGGAGGTCGGGCTTTCTTT. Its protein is CASRPRQGGRAFF.

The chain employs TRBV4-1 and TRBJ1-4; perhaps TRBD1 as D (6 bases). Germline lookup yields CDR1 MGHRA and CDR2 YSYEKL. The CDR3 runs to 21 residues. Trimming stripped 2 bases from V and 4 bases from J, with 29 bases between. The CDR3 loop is CASSQPSYRESTPRINEKLFF. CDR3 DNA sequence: TGCGCCAGCAGCCAACCAAGTTACAGGGAAAGTACCCCCCGGATTAATGAAAAACTGTTTTTT.

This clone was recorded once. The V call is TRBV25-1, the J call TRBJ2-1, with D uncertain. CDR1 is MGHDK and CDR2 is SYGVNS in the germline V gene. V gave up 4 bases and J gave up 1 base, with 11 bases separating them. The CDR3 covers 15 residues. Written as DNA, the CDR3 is TGTGCCAGCAGTGCAGGCCTCCCTTCCTACAATGAGCAGTTCTTC. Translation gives CASSAGLPSYNEQFF. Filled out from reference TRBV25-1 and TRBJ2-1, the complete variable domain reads EADIYQTPRYLVIGTGKKITLECSQTMGHDKMYWYQQDPGMELHLIHYSYGVNSTEKGDLSSESTVSRIRTEHFPLTLESARPSHTSQYLCASSAGLPSYNEQFFGPGTRLTVL.

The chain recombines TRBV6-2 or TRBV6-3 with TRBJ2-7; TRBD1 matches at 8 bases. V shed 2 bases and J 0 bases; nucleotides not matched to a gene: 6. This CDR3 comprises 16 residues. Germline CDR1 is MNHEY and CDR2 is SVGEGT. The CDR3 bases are TGTGCCAGCAGTTACCAGACAGGGGCCGGCTCCTACGAGCAGTACTTC. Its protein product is CASSYQTGAGSYEQYF.

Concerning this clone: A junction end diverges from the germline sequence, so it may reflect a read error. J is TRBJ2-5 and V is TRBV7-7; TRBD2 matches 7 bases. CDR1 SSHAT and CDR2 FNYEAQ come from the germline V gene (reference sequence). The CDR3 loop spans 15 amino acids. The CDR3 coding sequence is TGTGCTAGCAGCTTAAGCTCGGGGGGACAAGAGACCCAGTACTTC. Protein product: CASSLSSGGQETQYF.

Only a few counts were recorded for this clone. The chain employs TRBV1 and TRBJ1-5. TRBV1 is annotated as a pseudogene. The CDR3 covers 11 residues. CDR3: CTSCPHQPQHF. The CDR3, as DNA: TGCACCAGCTGCCCTCATCAGCCCCAGCATTTT.

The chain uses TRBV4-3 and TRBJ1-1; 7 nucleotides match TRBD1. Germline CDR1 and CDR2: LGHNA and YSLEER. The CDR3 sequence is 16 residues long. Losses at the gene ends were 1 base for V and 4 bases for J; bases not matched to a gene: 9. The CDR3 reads CASSQGATGAGTEAFF. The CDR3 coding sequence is TGCGCCAGCAGCCAAGGGGCCACAGGGGCGGGCACTGAAGCTTTCTTT.

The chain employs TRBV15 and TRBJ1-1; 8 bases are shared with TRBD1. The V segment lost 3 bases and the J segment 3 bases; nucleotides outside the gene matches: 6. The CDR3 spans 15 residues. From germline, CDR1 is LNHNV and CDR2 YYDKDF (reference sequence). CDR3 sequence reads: CATSSSRGLYTEAFF. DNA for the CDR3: TGTGCCACCAGCAGCAGCAGGGGGCTGTACACTGAAGCTTTCTTT.

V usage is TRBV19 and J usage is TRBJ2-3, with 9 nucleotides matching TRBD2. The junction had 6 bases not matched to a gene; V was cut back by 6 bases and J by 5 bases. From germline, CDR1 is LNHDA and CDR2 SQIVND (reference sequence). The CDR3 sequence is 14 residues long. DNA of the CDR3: TGTGCCAGTAGAGAGCGGGGGGCCGTAGATACGCAGTATTTT. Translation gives CASRERGAVDTQYF.

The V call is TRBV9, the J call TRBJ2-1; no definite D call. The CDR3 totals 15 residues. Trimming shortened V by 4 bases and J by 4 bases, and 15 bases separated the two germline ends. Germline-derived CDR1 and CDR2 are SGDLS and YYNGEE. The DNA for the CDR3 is TGTGCCAGCAGCTCCCAGCGCGTAGCTTACAATGAGCAGTTCTTC. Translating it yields CASSSQRVAYNEQFF.

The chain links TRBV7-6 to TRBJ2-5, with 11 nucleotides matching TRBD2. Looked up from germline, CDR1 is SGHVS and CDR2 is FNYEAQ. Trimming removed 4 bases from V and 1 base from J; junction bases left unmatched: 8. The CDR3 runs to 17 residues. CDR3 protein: CASSSYGTSGTQETQYF. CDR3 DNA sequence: TGTGCCAGCAGCTCATACGGGACTAGCGGTACCCAAGAGACCCAGTACTTC.